The following is a TCR beta chain sequence with its context. The antigen this receptor binds is unknown. Per-nucleotide qualities are absent, and no much larger clonotype sits a single base away. The sample belongs to a study of T cells in Graves' hyperthyroidism and ophthalmopathy (dated by TCRdb to 2018 to 2020). Notes on the research overall: Peripheral blood was collected at initial diagnosis, before any treatment. To identify distinguishing TCR V-J signatures, a discovery cohort of around 98 patients was used, comprising 40 to 45 with Graves' ophthalmopathy and around 57 with stable Graves' hyperthyroidism. Prospective prediction of ophthalmopathy was tested in an independent validation cohort consisting of about 19 hyperthyroidism patients and around 16 patients who later progressed to ophthalmopathy. For training and testing, the roughly 93 patients in the discovery cohort were randomly divided in a 7:3 ratio. In addition, the study compared T-cell repertoires in thyroid tissue and in blood from 6 or 7 Graves' hyperthyroidism patients. Following sampling, methimazole starting at 30 mg daily was given to hyperthyroidism patients, and high-dose intravenous methylprednisolone was given to ophthalmopathy patients. According to the paper, TCR Vbeta CDR3 sequencing was carried out on 135 peripheral blood samples, which came from 40 to 45 ophthalmopathy, 80 or so hyperthyroidism and roughly 17 progressor patients.

Hyperthyroidism patients were aged 18 to 65 years and newly diagnosed, with disease duration of less than 2 months. Patients with uncontrolled infections, other autoimmune diseases, pregnancy or lactation were excluded. Diagnoses were based on clinical symptoms, serum thyroxine and TRAb, thyroid ultrasound and orbital computed tomography. Blood from progressor patients was collected at the time of first diagnosis with hyperthyroidism, before any ophthalmopathy symptoms had appeared. Ficoll-Paque density gradient centrifugation was used to isolate PBMCs from 10 ml of fresh peripheral blood. Progressor patients were defined as those initially diagnosed with Graves' hyperthyroidism in whom ophthalmopathy developed during follow-up. Trizol reagent was used to extract total RNA, and RNA quality was then checked on an Agilent 2100 Bioanalyzer. Amplification of TCR beta CDR3 regions was carried out from RNA transcripts. For the first round of RT-PCR on the TCR CDR3, the HTBI primer set was used together with the Qiagen OneStep RT-PCR kit. The libraries were constructed in a second round of multiplex PCR and then size-selected and purified. Libraries were sequenced paired-end with 100 bp reads on an Illumina HiSeq2000. For the original study's pipeline: Raw data were processed with SOAPnuke, discarding reads with adapters, uncalled bases, mean Phred below 15, or no exact constant-primer or identifier match. COPE v1.2.5 was used to merge high-quality paired reads, and clonotypes were defined as unique nucleotide sequences. Clonotypes were aligned to IMGT TRBV, TRBD and TRBJ reference segments using MiTCR v1.1. The analysis included only V-J combinations with a frequency above 0.0001, which together covered around 99% of the repertoires. A TCS score was defined as the ratio between F50 (clonal expansion) and ExV (chaos), using BLOSUM62-based TCRdist between CDR3 peptides within each V-J. Welch's t-statistics and random forest reduced around 520 V-J features to 10 to 15, which were used in a naive Bayes classifier (R e1071). The raw public data were reprocessed by TCRdb itself: fastp quality trimming at Q25, MiXCR clonotype calling, in-frame beta chains only. Every distinct CDR3 protein forms one entry, paired with its most common genes and DNA. The V and J calls, along with clone size, are taken from TCRdb and not from the paper's own processing. Here the sample has roughly 300,000 distinct CDR3 sequences; less than 30% occur a single time. Clones ranked in the top ten supply around 28% of the sample.

From the cysteine up to the phenylalanine, the CDR3 has a length of 17 residues. Just CDR3 DNA is preserved here, 51 bases in frame from base 1. The germline ends are 25 bases apart after V is trimmed by 7 bases and J by 4 bases. Overall study outcomes, separate from this receptor: Sample size was not statistically predetermined, and investigators were not blinded to group allocation. In validation, progression to ophthalmopathy was predicted by the model with nearly 71% sensitivity and approximately 78% specificity, a median of approximately 6.5 months before onset. In cross-validation, a model built on a 13 V-J signature told ophthalmopathy apart from stable hyperthyroidism with 85% to 90% sensitivity and approximately 81% specificity, and in testing the same model reached 80%/75%. Blood samples also contained most of the expanded thyroid clonotypes (frequency above 0.001), which suggests that blood repertoires may reflect thyroid immune responses.

This receptor was taken from a middle-aged man with Graves' hyperthyroidism that later progressed to Graves' ophthalmopathy. Source material: blood. The rearranged segments are TRBV12-3 or TRBV12-4 and TRBJ2-5; TRBD2 could be the D gene, as 5 bases match. The DNA reads as follows: TGTGCCAGCACCCCGGACCCACCGGAACCAAGCGGAGAGACCCAGTACTTC. This yields the protein CASTPDPPEPSGETQYF.